This T cell receptor beta chain was sequenced in a study of blood T cell repertoires in COVID-19. The overall study: Material from acute and convalescent COVID-19 was sourced from the United States, Italy and Spain.

J gave up 7 bases and V 3 bases, and 11 bases lay outside the gene matches. CDR3 length: 18 amino acids. Germline lookup yields CDR1 SGDLS and CDR2 YYNGEE. Profiling relied on immunoSEQ multiplex PCR, and the TCRdb table lists in-frame clones only, not all of them. Found here are 140,000 to 150,000 clones, over 60% of them singletons; the top ten hold around a sixth. This clonotype originated in a man aged 50-60 years with acute or convalescent COVID-19. The sample consisted of peripheral blood. The rearrangement links TRBV9 to TRBJ2-4; 15 bases line up with TRBD2. CDR3 DNA sequence: TGTGCCAGCAGCGCTACTGGACTAGCGGGGGGGCTCGGGAACATTCAGTACTTC. This sequence encodes CASSATGLAGGLGNIQYF.